These 21 T cell receptor beta chains were all obtained from the same sample, sequenced in a study of shared clonotypes between healthy human individuals. The method was immunoSEQ multiplex PCR; TCRdb's version includes in-frame clones alone and lacks a portion of them. The repertoire holds around 2.1 million clones, with around 95% as singletons. Sequencing input: naive CD4+ T cells sorted from blood. The sample's subset: CD45RA+ positively selected. The receptors shown here come from a man younger than 35 in good health.

The chain combines TRBV28 with TRBJ1-2; possibly TRBD1 for D (5 bases). The CDR3 extends over 15 amino acids. Trimming pared 6 bases from V and 0 bases from J, leaving 14 bases between. Germline CDR1 reads MDHEN; CDR2 reads SYDVKM. The CDR3: CASSLSRGTNYGYTF. The CDR3 bases are TGTGCCAGCAGCCTTTCGAGGGGTACTAACTATGGCTACACCTTC.

The chain combines TRBV10-3 with TRBJ2-3; 8 bases align to TRBD1. J lost 0 bases, V lost 4 bases, and 6 bases had no gene match. Germline V CDR1 and CDR2: ENHRY, SYGVKD. The CDR3 sequence is 16 residues long. This CDR3 reads CAISGTGTGSTDTQYF. CDR3 sequence (DNA): TGTGCCATCAGTGGAACCGGGACAGGCAGCACAGATACGCAGTATTTT.

The chain links TRBV5-8 to TRBJ2-5; 8 bases align to TRBD1. CDR1 is SGHTS and CDR2 is YDEGEE in the germline V gene. After removal of 4 bases from V and 0 bases from J, the junction contained 8 bases not matched to a gene. This CDR3 comprises 16 residues. The CDR3 region is CASSTYGQGHQETQYF. The CDR3 DNA sequence: TGTGCCAGCAGCACCTACGGACAGGGCCACCAAGAGACCCAGTACTTC.

The chain has TRBV5-4 and TRBJ2-7; 7 bases match TRBD1. With 0 bases clipped from V and 4 bases from J, the junction kept 7 bases outside the gene matches. The germline CDR1 and CDR2 sequences are SGHNT and YYREEE (reference sequence). The CDR3 is 15 residues long. CDR3 sequence: CASSLEGAPSYEQYF. The CDR3 DNA reads TGTGCCAGCAGCTTGGAGGGGGCCCCCTCGTACGAGCAGTACTTC.

The chain joins TRBV10-3 to TRBJ1-6; a possible D gene is TRBD1 (5 bases). Germline CDR1 is ENHRY and CDR2 is SYGVKD. The CDR3 has 12 residues. V was trimmed by 0 bases and J by 12 bases, leaving 6 bases between them. Written as DNA, the CDR3 is TGTGCCATCAGTGAGTCGGGGCTACCCCTCCACTTT. Encoded protein: CAISESGLPLHF.

CDR3 bases: TGCGCCAGCAGCGCCCTCGGAGGGGGGATCGGAGAGACCCAGTACTTC. Translating it yields CASSALGGGIGETQYF. V usage is TRBV5-1 and J usage is TRBJ2-5; D is tentatively TRBD1 or TRBD2 (6 bases each). Per germline, CDR1 SGHRS and CDR2 YFSETQ. The V end was cut by 4 bases, the J end by 4 bases, with 20 bases between. There are 16 residues in the CDR3. Using reference TRBV5-1 and TRBJ2-5 for the parts outside the CDR3, the full variable domain is KAGVTQTPRYLIKTRGQQVTLSCSPISGHRSVSWYQQTPGQGLQFLFEYFSETQRNKGNFPGRFSGRQFSNSRSEMNVSTLELGDSALYLCASSALGGGIGETQYFGPGTRLLVL.

In this sample, this clone turned up once. The sample contains more than one DNA sequence encoding this CDR3. The chain couples TRBV2 to TRBJ2-7, with TRBD1 matching over 12 bases. The CDR3 consists of 14 residues. J was trimmed by 4 bases and V by 6 bases; bases with no gene match: 4. Germline V gene sequence: CDR1 SNHLY, CDR2 FYNNEI. CDR3 in amino acids: CASSPGQGAYEQYF. CDR3 coding DNA: TGTGCCAGCAGCCCGGGACAGGGGGCTTACGAGCAGTACTTC.

This sequence joins TRBV2 and TRBJ2-7; no clear D gene. V shed 3 bases and J shed 3 bases, with 3 bases lying between them. Germline CDR1 reads SNHLY; CDR2 reads FYNNEI. The CDR3 extends over 11 amino acids. CDR3 sequence (DNA): TGTGCCAGCAGTGACAACTACGAGCAGTACTTC. Amino acid sequence: CASSDNYEQYF.

The CDR3 bases are TGTGCCATCAGTGACGGTCTACACAATGAGCAGTTCTTC. As protein: CAISDGLHNEQFF. The chain uses TRBV10-3 and TRBJ2-1; D is uncertain. The CDR3 loop spans 13 amino acids. Germline CDR1 reads ENHRY; CDR2 reads SYGVKD. V was trimmed by 3 bases and J by 5 bases, leaving 8 bases between them.

A single count supports this clone. The rearrangement uses TRBV18 and TRBJ2-1, with 8 bases that match TRBD2. Trimming cost V 1 base and J 6 bases; bases outside gene matches: 8. The CDR3 has 16 amino acids. From germline, CDR1 is KGHSH and CDR2 LQKENI. The CDR3 DNA sequence: TGTGCCAGCTCACCACGTAATCGGGGGGGCCGCAATGAGCAGTTCTTC. It translates to CASSPRNRGGRNEQFF.

V and J are TRBV10-3 and TRBJ2-3; D is ambiguous. The CDR3 is 14 amino acids. V lost 8 bases to trimming and J lost 4 bases, with 16 bases between them. The germline gives CDR1 ENHRY, CDR2 SYGVKD. The CDR3 here is CAIWSGVSPDTQYF. The CDR3 DNA reads TGTGCCATCTGGAGTGGGGTCAGCCCAGATACGCAGTATTTT.

CDR3 coding DNA: TGTGCCAGCAGCGCCCCACAGGGGCGAACGATGAACACTGAAGCTTTCTTT. Its translation is CASSAPQGRTMNTEAFF. The V gene is TRBV7-9, the J gene TRBJ1-1; 7 nucleotides align to TRBD1. Germline lookup yields CDR1 SEHNR and CDR2 FQNEAQ (reference sequence). The CDR3 is 17 amino acids. Unmatched junction bases numbered 12, after V lost 5 bases and J lost 0 bases.

This chain joins TRBV10-3 and TRBJ1-2; D gene ambiguous. CDR3 length: 13 amino acids. In germline, CDR1 is ENHRY, CDR2 SYGVKD. Trimming pared 3 bases from V and 8 bases from J, leaving 13 bases between. The DNA for the CDR3 is TGTGCCATCAGTGACGACTACCAGTCAGGCTACACCTTC. Translated: CAISDDYQSGYTF.

A word on this clone: A much larger clone sits a single nucleotide away, making a read error possible. The sample carries other DNA sequences with the same CDR3. The chain is built from TRBV5-4 and TRBJ2-7; D is ambiguous. V shed 0 bases and J shed 4 bases, with 2 bases lying between them. The CDR3 spans 11 residues. The germline gives CDR1 SGHNT, CDR2 YYREEE (reference sequence). The CDR3 here is CASSLGYEQYF. CDR3 bases: TGTGCCAGCAGCTTGGGGTACGAGCAGTACTTC.

CDR3 nucleotides: TGTGCCAGCTCGCTGGGGGTGCCCTATAGCAATCAGCCCCAGCATTTT. Protein: CASSLGVPYSNQPQHF. The chain links TRBV18 to TRBJ1-5, with D perhaps TRBD1 (5 bases). Germline assignment: CDR1 KGHSH and CDR2 LQKENI. This CDR3 region has 16 residues. V gave up 6 bases and J gave up 0 bases, with 15 bases separating them. Full variable domain (remainder filled in from reference TRBV18 and TRBJ1-5): NAGVMQNPRHLVRRRGQEARLRCSPMKGHSHVYWYRQLPEEGLKFMVYLQKENIIDESGMPKERFSAEFPKEGPSILRIQQVVRGDSAAYFCASSLGVPYSNQPQHFGDGTRLSIL.

The chain links TRBV11-2 to TRBJ2-4, with D uncertain. Trimming left V 0 bases short and J 0 bases short, with 6 bases between. The CDR3 is made up of 15 amino acids. Germline assignment: CDR1 SGHAT and CDR2 FQNNGV. The CDR3 here is CASSLEILAKNIQYF. The CDR3 coding sequence is TGTGCCAGCAGCTTAGAGATCTTAGCCAAAAACATTCAGTACTTC.

The chain joins TRBV5-1 to TRBJ2-7, with TRBD2 identical over 8 bases. CDR1 and CDR2 (germline): SGHRS, YFSETQ. The CDR3 runs 14 residues. Trimming cost V 0 bases and J 5 bases; bases outside gene matches: 4. In DNA form, the CDR3 reads TGCGCCAGCAGCTTGGGGACTAGCCCGAACGAGCAGTACTTC. Translated, it gives CASSLGTSPNEQYF.

The chain combines TRBV7-9 with TRBJ2-7, with D perhaps matching TRBD1 (6 bases). This CDR3 has 14 residues. Trimming removed 5 bases from V and 2 bases from J, with 13 bases in between. Germline assignment: CDR1 SEHNR and CDR2 FQNEAQ (reference sequence). This CDR3 reads CASSSRDTAYEQYF. DNA for the CDR3: TGTGCCAGCAGCAGCCGGGACACGGCCTACGAGCAGTACTTC.

The chain is built from TRBV5-1 and TRBJ1-5, with a weak D call TRBD1 (5 bases). The CDR3 sequence is 15 residues long. Germline lookup yields CDR1 SGHRS and CDR2 YFSETQ. With 4 bases removed from V and 4 bases from J, the gap between germline ends came to 15 bases. CDR3 loop: CASSPSGGGNQPQHF. DNA for the CDR3: TGCGCCAGCAGCCCCTCGGGGGGTGGGAATCAGCCCCAGCATTTT. Supplemented by reference TRBV5-1 and TRBJ1-5, the full variable domain reads KAGVTQTPRYLIKTRGQQVTLSCSPISGHRSVSWYQQTPGQGLQFLFEYFSETQRNKGNFPGRFSGRQFSNSRSEMNVSTLELGDSALYLCASSPSGGGNQPQHFGDGTRLSIL.

CDR3 DNA sequence: TGCGCCAGCAGCCAAGATGCGACAGTCGGAAACACCATATATTTT. Translated: CASSQDATVGNTIYF. The chain links TRBV4-1 to TRBJ1-3, with D maybe TRBD1 (5 bases). Germline V lookup: CDR1 MGHRA, CDR2 YSYEKL. Trimming shortened V by 0 bases and J by 4 bases, and 10 bases separated the two germline ends. This CDR3 spans 15 amino acids.

V and J are TRBV5-1 and TRBJ2-7; D remains ambiguous. V gave up 9 bases and J gave up 4 bases, with 17 bases separating them. Looked up from germline, CDR1 is SGHRS and CDR2 is YFSETQ. The CDR3 totals 13 residues. The CDR3 here is CAIQTPGGYEQYF. The CDR3, as DNA: TGCGCCATCCAAACCCCAGGTGGGTACGAGCAGTACTTC.